These T cell receptor beta chains were read from a single sample in a study of blood T cell repertoires in COVID-19. The repertoire was sequenced with immunoSEQ multiplex PCR; TCRdb's copy has only in-frame clones and lacks some. Of 400,000 or so clones listed, 80% to 90% are singletons. Sequenced sample: PBMCs or T cells enriched from blood (not recorded which). Receptors originate from a young man who had recovered from COVID-19. CDR3s include the opening cysteine and the closing phenylalanine or tryptophan. D genes are given only for firm matches. Rows give clone size only sometimes, using once, few, many, or a class for an expanded clone.

size: few; J: TRBJ2-7; V: TRBV5-1; D: TRBD1; CDR3: CASRPGTDLSYEQYF; DNA: TGCGCCAGCAGACCCGGGACAGACCTCTCCTACGAGCAGTACTTC
size: once; J: TRBJ1-5; V: TRBV3-1/TRBV3-2; D: .; CDR3: CASSLQGSQPQHF; DNA: TGTGCCAGCAGCCTCCAGGGAAGTCAGCCCCAGCATTTT
size: .; J: TRBJ2-5; V: TRBV7-8; D: TRBD2; CDR3: CASSLRLAGGLETQYF; DNA: TGTGCCAGCAGCTTACGACTAGCGGGAGGGCTAGAGACCCAGTACTTC
size: .; J: TRBJ1-2; V: TRBV14; D: .; CDR3: CASSHSGSVDYGYTF; DNA: TGTGCCAGCAGCCATTCGGGGAGCGTCGACTATGGCTACACCTTC
size: once; J: TRBJ1-1; V: TRBV19; D: .; CDR3: CASSSQLGTEAFF; DNA: TGTGCCAGTAGTTCACAGTTGGGCACTGAAGCTTTCTTT
size: .; J: TRBJ2-3; V: TRBV7-3; D: .; CDR3: CASSLRRADTQYF; DNA: TGTGCCAGCAGCTTAAGACGGGCAGATACGCAGTATTTT
size: .; J: TRBJ1-3; V: TRBV7-6; D: .; CDR3: CASSPGTSLGNTIYF; DNA: TGTGCCAGCAGCCCTGGGACTTCACTCGGAAACACCATATATTTT
size: .; J: TRBJ1-1; V: TRBV28; D: .; CDR3: CASHTSQGSSPEAFF; DNA: TGTGCCAGCCATACATCTCAGGGATCTTCCCCTGAAGCTTTCTTT
size: .; J: TRBJ1-1; V: TRBV10-3; D: .; CDR3: CAISPDNLNTEAFF; DNA: TGTGCCATCAGCCCGGACAATTTGAACACTGAAGCTTTCTTT
size: few; J: TRBJ2-7; V: TRBV27; D: TRBD2; CDR3: CASRRTSGAYEQYF; DNA: TGTGCCAGCAGGCGGACTAGCGGAGCCTACGAGCAGTACTTC
size: .; J: TRBJ1-1; V: TRBV6-5; D: TRBD1; CDR3: CASSYDGQGNTEAFF; DNA: TGTGCCAGCAGTTACGATGGACAGGGGAACACTGAAGCTTTCTTT
size: .; J: TRBJ2-3; V: TRBV19; D: .; CDR3: CASRDKGDQDTQYF; DNA: TGTGCCAGTAGGGACAAGGGCGACCAGGATACGCAGTATTTT
size: few; J: TRBJ2-1; V: TRBV5-8; D: .; CDR3: CASSLERGSDEQFF; DNA: TGTGCCAGCAGCTTGGAAAGGGGATCGGATGAGCAGTTCTTC
size: .; J: TRBJ1-1; V: TRBV29-1; D: .; CDR3: CSVVNMNTEAFF; DNA: TGCAGCGTTGTTAACATGAACACTGAAGCTTTCTTT
size: .; J: TRBJ2-2; V: TRBV24-1; D: .; CDR3: CATSDLVQGGTGELFF; DNA: TGTGCCACCAGTGATTTGGTACAGGGGGGGACCGGGGAGCTGTTTTTT
size: once; J: TRBJ2-5; V: TRBV2; D: .; CDR3: CASSESGAVLSQETQYF; DNA: TGTGCCAGCAGTGAGTCAGGGGCCGTCTTGAGCCAAGAGACCCAGTACTTC